Each of the 24 T cell receptor beta chains below was sequenced from the same sample in a study of technical replicates of blood from several donors. Assay used: immunoSEQ multiplex PCR; TCRdb lists only in-frame clones, some missing. The repertoire consists of under 85,000 clones, with roughly 96% occurring once and the leading ten covering over 0.2%. Sequencing was carried out using T cells isolated from PBMCs. These TCRs come from a human donor in good health.

The chain joins TRBV19 to TRBJ1-3; weak D call: TRBD1 (6 bases). Per the germline V gene, CDR1 is LNHDA and CDR2 is SQIVND (reference sequence). The germline V and J ends were trimmed by 3 bases and 4 bases, with 16 bases remaining between them. The CDR3 contains 16 residues. The CDR3 DNA follows: TGTGCCAGTAGTATTGGGGGGGCGCCTCCCGGAAACACCATATATTTT. It yields the protein CASSIGGAPPGNTIYF. Using reference TRBV19 and TRBJ1-3 for the parts outside the CDR3, the full variable domain is DGGITQSPKYLFRKEGQNVTLSCEQNLNHDAMYWYRQDPGQGLRLIYYSQIVNDFQKGDIAEGYSVSREKKESFPLTVTSAQKNPTAFYLCASSIGGAPPGNTIYFGEGSWLTVV.

The chain uses TRBV10-2 and TRBJ2-7, with a weak D call TRBD2 (7 bases). CDR3 length: 13 residues. V lost 4 bases and J lost 2, with 9 bases in between. Germline-derived CDR1 and CDR2 are WSHSY and SAAADI. This CDR3 is CASSAGGTYEQYF. The CDR3 DNA reads as TGCGCCAGCAGTGCGGGGGGCACCTACGAGCAGTACTTC.

The genes are TRBV19 and TRBJ1-5; 8 bases are shared with TRBD1. Germline CDR1 reads LNHDA; CDR2 reads SQIVND (reference sequence). The CDR3 has 13 amino acids. V dropped 3 bases and J dropped 6; count of bases not matched to a gene: 1. Written as DNA, the CDR3 is TGTGCCAGTAGTATCCAGGGGGCTCAGCCCCAGCATTTT. It yields the protein CASSIQGAQPQHF.

The chain is built from TRBV9 and TRBJ2-2, with D possibly TRBD1 on 7 matching bases. The V end was cut by 2 bases, the J end by 7 bases, with 18 bases between. This CDR3 comprises 16 residues. Germline V gene sequence: CDR1 SGDLS, CDR2 YYNGEE. The CDR3, as DNA: TGTGCCAGCAGCGTGGCGGGACAGTATTCGAGCGGGGAGCTGTTTTTT. Protein product: CASSVAGQYSSGELFF.

The CDR3 DNA reads as TGTGCCAGTACCGGGACAGGGGTCAACGAGCAGTACTTC. It translates to CASTGTGVNEQYF. The chain employs TRBV28 and TRBJ2-7, with 10 bases that match TRBD1. This CDR3 spans 13 amino acids. V gave up 9 bases and J gave up 5 bases; unmatched junction bases: 7. The germline CDR1 and CDR2 sequences are MDHEN and SYDVKM.

This clone was seen a single time. The V and J genes are TRBV4-1 and TRBJ1-4; 10 nucleotides align to TRBD1. The V gene end was trimmed by 4 bases and the J gene end by 7 bases; junction bases not matched to a gene: 9. The CDR3 length is 16 residues. Germline values: CDR1 MGHRA, CDR2 YSYEKL. CDR3 in amino acids: CASSPEGGTGAEKLFF. The CDR3 DNA reads as TGCGCCAGCAGCCCCGAAGGTGGGACAGGGGCTGAAAAACTGTTTTTT.

This sequence joins TRBV5-5 and TRBJ1-2, with TRBD1 matching 9 bases. This CDR3 is built from 15 residues. Per the germline V gene, CDR1 is SGHKS and CDR2 is YYEKEE (reference sequence). Losses at the gene ends were 4 bases for V and 5 bases for J; bases not matched to a gene: 9. The DNA of the CDR3 is TGTGCCAGCAGCCCACTAGACAGGGGGTTATATGGCTACACCTTC. Residues: CASSPLDRGLYGYTF.

The J gene is TRBJ2-7, the V gene TRBV6-1; D is ambiguous. Germline values: CDR1 MNHNS, CDR2 SASEGT. There are 14 residues in the CDR3. V was shortened by 2 bases and J by 0 bases, with 8 bases between the two germline ends. CDR3 sequence: CASSEFGNSYEQYF. The CDR3 DNA is TGTGCCAGCAGTGAATTCGGTAACTCCTACGAGCAGTACTTC.

The chain is built from TRBV6-1 and TRBJ1-5; the D gene is possibly TRBD1 (5 bases). The CDR3 is 15 amino acids. With 8 bases removed from V and 1 base from J, the gap between germline ends came to 15 bases. The germline CDR1 and CDR2 sequences are MNHNS and SASEGT. The CDR3 region is CASYEQGWSNQPQHF. The CDR3 bases are TGTGCCAGCTATGAGCAGGGATGGAGCAATCAGCCCCAGCATTTT.

Written as DNA, the CDR3 is TGTGCCAGCCGCCCCCCCGGGAATGAGCAGTTCTTC. This sequence encodes CASRPPGNEQFF. The gene calls are TRBV6-1 and TRBJ2-1; D is unclear. The germline V gene has CDR1 MNHNS and CDR2 SASEGT. CDR3 length: 12 amino acids. V lost 8 bases to trimming and J lost 7 bases, with 12 bases between them.

The chain combines TRBV5-1 with TRBJ1-4; D might be TRBD1 (6 bases). The germline CDR1 and CDR2 sequences are SGHRS and YFSETQ. This CDR3 has 15 residues. V was cut by 4 bases and J by 4 bases, with 14 bases left in between. CDR3 protein: CASSTTGRVNEKLFF. The CDR3 nucleotides read TGCGCCAGCAGCACTACAGGGCGAGTTAATGAAAAACTGTTTTTT. The whole variable domain, filled in from reference TRBV5-1 and TRBJ1-4, reads KAGVTQTPRYLIKTRGQQVTLSCSPISGHRSVSWYQQTPGQGLQFLFEYFSETQRNKGNFPGRFSGRQFSNSRSEMNVSTLELGDSALYLCASSTTGRVNEKLFFGSGTQLSVL.

V and J are TRBV18 and TRBJ2-5; 8 bases agree with TRBD2. The CDR3 runs to 16 residues. Germline V gene data show CDR1 as KGHSH and CDR2 as LQKENI. Germline trimming cut 1 base from V and 4 bases from J; bases unmatched to any gene: 8. CDR3 coding DNA: TGTGCCAGCTCACCACTTGGACGGGAGGGCCCAGAGACCCAGTACTTC. Amino acids: CASSPLGREGPETQYF.

The CDR3 DNA reads as TGTGCCAGCACTCAGGGGCGGAGAAACACTGAAGCTTTCTTT. It specifies CASTQGRRNTEAFF. The chain is built from TRBV6-1 and TRBJ1-1; D is perhaps TRBD1 (6 bases). CDR3 length: 14 amino acids. Trimming left V 7 bases short and J 2 bases short, with 14 bases between. CDR1 MNHNS and CDR2 SASEGT come from the germline V gene.

CDR3 in DNA: TGCAGTGCTGGTGTCGGCAATGAGCAGTTCTTC. Its protein is CSAGVGNEQFF. This sequence joins TRBV20-1 and TRBJ2-1; D uncertain. This CDR3 contains 11 residues. Germline V gene lookup returns CDR1 DFQATT and CDR2 SNEGSKA (reference sequence). V was cut by 5 bases and J by 6 bases, with 8 bases left in between.

The rearrangement uses TRBV9 and TRBJ1-1, with D perhaps matching TRBD1 (5 bases). The CDR3 is 15 amino acids. V was cut by 2 bases and J by 4 bases, with 15 bases left in between. Looked up from germline, CDR1 is SGDLS and CDR2 is YYNGEE. The CDR3 loop reads CASSVDQGLSTEAFF. The CDR3 coding sequence is TGTGCCAGCAGCGTCGACCAGGGTTTGAGCACTGAAGCTTTCTTT.

This chain uses TRBV11-2 with TRBJ2-7; unclear D gene. The germline gives CDR1 SGHAT, CDR2 FQNNGV. The V end lost 3 bases, the J end lost 3 bases, and 6 bases lay between the germline ends. The CDR3 covers 12 residues. In DNA form, the CDR3 reads TGTGCCAGCAGCTTCCAGAACTACGAGCAGTACTTC. It encodes CASSFQNYEQYF.

Note on this clone: This sample also contains other DNA sequences that code for the same CDR3. The V call is TRBV2, the J call TRBJ2-7, with TRBD1 as a possible D gene (5 bases). Germline V gene sequence: CDR1 SNHLY, CDR2 FYNNEI. This CDR3 spans 11 amino acids. V was clipped by 6 bases and J by 4 bases, with 7 bases between them. In nucleotides, the CDR3 is TGTGCCAGCAGCGCAGGGTACGAGCAGTACTTC. Its protein is CASSAGYEQYF. Supplemented by reference TRBV2 and TRBJ2-7, the full variable domain reads EPEVTQTPSHQVTQMGQEVILRCVPISNHLYFYWYRQILGQKVEFLVSFYNNEISEKSEIFDDQFSVERPDGSNFTLKIRSTKLEDSAMYFCASSAGYEQYFGPGTRLTVT.

This rearrangement joins TRBV4-2 to TRBJ2-1; 10 bases match TRBD1. The V gene's germline CDR1 is LGHNA and CDR2 YNFKEQ. Germline trimming cut 1 base from V and 2 bases from J; bases unmatched to any gene: 2. There are 16 residues in the CDR3. The CDR3 region has the DNA TGTGCCAGCAGCCAAGGCGGACAGGGGGCCTACAATGAGCAGTTCTTC. This translates into CASSQGGQGAYNEQFF.

V usage is TRBV27 and J usage is TRBJ2-5; TRBD2 might be the D (6 bases). Trimming took off 5 bases at V and 1 base at J, with 14 bases between the two ends. The CDR3 totals 15 residues. CDR1 and CDR2 from the germline V gene are MNHEY and SMNVEV (reference sequence). CDR3 DNA: TGTGCCAGCAGTCCCGGTTGGGAGGCCCAAGAGACCCAGTACTTC. Translating it yields CASSPGWEAQETQYF.

V gene TRBV2 combines with J gene TRBJ1-4; possibly TRBD1 for D (6 bases). This CDR3 region has 13 residues. Germline CDR1 SNHLY, CDR2 FYNNEI. V lost 11 bases, J lost 7 bases, and 17 bases lay in between. The CDR3 DNA reads as TGTGCCGCAGCGGGGGGGCGGGGTGAAAAACTGTTTTTT. Translating it yields CAAAGGRGEKLFF.

The J gene is TRBJ1-2, the V gene TRBV20-1, with D possibly TRBD1 on 6 matching bases. Germline CDR1 is DFQATT and CDR2 is SNEGSKA (reference sequence). V gave up 6 bases and J gave up 8 bases, with 13 bases separating them. CDR3 length equals 11 residues. In DNA form, the CDR3 reads TGCAGTGCCAGACAGGTGAGCGGCTACACCTTC. Encoded protein: CSARQVSGYTF.

The J gene is TRBJ2-5, the V gene TRBV5-4; D remains unclear. V was shortened by 0 bases and J by 4 bases, with 7 bases between the two germline ends. CDR3 length: 13 residues. CDR1 is SGHNT, CDR2 YYREEE, per germline (reference sequence). The CDR3 DNA sequence: TGTGCCAGCAGCTTGGCGTCGGGAGAGACCCAGTACTTC. This gives the protein CASSLASGETQYF. Based on the CDR3 plus reference TRBV5-4 and TRBJ2-5, the full variable domain is ETGVTQSPTHLIKTRGQQVTLRCSSQSGHNTVSWYQQALGQGPQFIFQYYREEENGRGNFPPRFSGLQFPNYSSELNVNALELDDSALYLCASSLASGETQYFGPGTRLLVL.

This chain links TRBV5-4 with TRBJ2-7, with 8 bases matching TRBD2. V gave up 4 bases and J gave up 0 bases; unmatched junction bases: 3. Germline lookup yields CDR1 SGHNT and CDR2 YYREEE (reference sequence). This CDR3 contains 14 residues. The CDR3 protein is CASSPRGDSYEQYF. CDR3 in DNA: TGTGCCAGCAGCCCGCGGGGGGACTCCTACGAGCAGTACTTC.

This rearrangement joins TRBV4-1 to TRBJ2-5, with TRBD2 identical over 16 bases. Germline values: CDR1 MGHRA, CDR2 YSYEKL. With V trimmed by 10 bases and J by 4 bases, 18 bases remained unmatched. This CDR3 has 19 amino acids. This chain's CDR3 is CATSRLGTSGRAEGETQYF. The CDR3 region has the DNA TGCGCCACTAGCAGACTGGGGACTAGCGGGAGGGCCGAGGGAGAGACCCAGTACTTC.